The clone carrying this TCR beta chain occurred many times. A second PCR of 7 to 11 cycles used a sample-barcoded 5' primer and a J-beta primer mix. One entry per CDR3 protein results from TCRdb running MiXCR on the 5' RACE reads. The sample contains 900,000 to 950,000 distinct CDR3 sequences, 25% to 35% of which appear only once. Isolating PBMCs gave at least 6 million of these cells per sample. This sample was taken from a study of blood T cells in healthy people across ages. This CDR3 comprises 16 residues. Trimming took 3 bases from V and 2 from J; bases not matched to a gene: 8. CDR1 and CDR2 (germline): KGHSH, LQKENI. These data were also filed under a second study, of T cells of mothers and their children. That paper adds: Using the M1S primer, the second PCR added sample barcodes along with 2-4 random nucleotides.

The source is a woman aged 40 to 50 in good health. Sample: blood. The chain combines TRBV18 with TRBJ2-7; 9 nucleotides agree with TRBD1. CDR3 sequence: CASSPKRTGVAYEQYF. The CDR3 DNA sequence: TGTGCCAGCTCACCGAAAAGGACAGGGGTGGCCTACGAGCAGTACTTC.